This T cell receptor (beta chain) emerged from a study of T-cell reconstitution after alpha-beta-depleted transplantation in children. Unique molecular identifiers were incorporated when the TCRbeta library was constructed. MiXCR was run by TCRdb on the PCR reads, yielding one entry per CDR3 protein. This table holds about 600,000 distinct CDR3 sequences, about 10% found once. The CDR3 spans 11 residues. The ends were cut back, 6 bases at V and 0 bases at J, with 3 bases in the middle. Germline V lookup: CDR1 SQVTM, CDR2 ANQGSEA. This TCR derives from a human donor who donated a stem cell graft to a child with acute myeloid leukemia. Sequencing used PBMCs from the stem cell graft donor, obtained from the stem cell graft. The chain links TRBV29-1 to TRBJ1-3; D remains ambiguous. CDR3 amino acids: CSVNSGNTIYF. CDR3 nucleotide sequence: TGCAGCGTCAACTCTGGAAACACCATATATTTT.